The entry below gives a single TCR beta chain sequence along with its context. This clone was picked up a small number of times. Its antigen is not yet known. Per-base qualities were not stored, and no clone one base away is much larger. Using the deep immunoSEQ assay, multiplex PCR amplified TCR CDR3 regions from genomic DNA. Extracted genomic DNA from each cell subset was spread evenly across all wells of several immunoSEQ 96-well plates, with each plate serving as a replicate. For sorted subsets, approximately 190 ng genomic DNA, equal to tens of thousands of T cell genomes, was loaded into each replicate PCR. The purified libraries were quantified using a Qubit 3.0 fluorometer, sized with a Bioanalyzer 2100, and then quantified again using the KAPA Library Quantification kit. Each immunoSEQ 96-well plate was sequenced on its own single-read 150-cycle Illumina NextSeq 550 flow cell. The original pipeline was this. Because only junctional sequences without quality scores were contained in the immunoSEQ output, filtering matching that applied to full-length reads could not be performed. Sequences were annotated with PyIR, a Python wrapper for IgBLAST v1.9, and V/J genes and CDR3 were assigned using IMGT germline references. Reads with weak V/J assignments (E-value above 1e-6), missing CDR3, stop codons, out-of-frame junctions, or ambiguous translated residues were removed. A V3J clonotype was defined by an identical inferred V gene, J gene, and CDR3 amino acid sequence. The percentage overlap between two repertoires was calculated by dividing the number of shared unique clonotypes by the size of the smaller repertoire. Repertoire richness was assessed with RTK rarefaction, the Chao1 estimator, and Recon v2.1 estimates of unobserved clonotypes. For all TCRbeta clonotypes obtained by the gDNA method from a few donors, generation probabilities were computed with OLGA. TCRdb retrieved this table from immuneACCESS and kept in-frame rearrangements only. Not all clones are present; in checked studies, unresolved V genes account for under half, and no reason is known for the remainder. The DNA gave D and trimming, while V, J and clone size come from that table. The sample table lists around 1.1 million clones, about 72% of them with a count of one. The ten largest clones add up to almost 0.9% of the sample.

Healthy HIV-negative adults with no recently reported acute infections or vaccinations were included as donors. Every donor was a Caucasian adult living in Nashville, Tennessee, USA. CD4+ T cells were enriched by magnetic negative selection, after which naive cells were positively selected on CD45RA and the negative fraction was taken as the memory subset. After blood collection by leukapheresis, PBMCs were isolated using Ficoll-Histopaque density gradient centrifugation and then cryopreserved in the vapor phase of liquid nitrogen. Purity and quantity of every magnetically sorted T cell population were checked by analytical flow cytometry. Genomic DNA was isolated from every sorted fraction and measured by UV absorbance on a Nanodrop 2000c. This sample was included in a study of shared clonotypes between healthy human individuals (dated by TCRdb to 2020 to 2021). About the study as a whole: Three men and two women, aged 18 to 49 years, made up the cohort. Per donor, three plates each were used for CD4 naive and CD4 memory, two for CD8 naive, and one for CD8 memory. To estimate repertoire size and how much clonotype sharing occurs between individuals, the study deeply sequenced the blood TCR repertoires of roughly 5 healthy adults. To increase sequencing depth and limit assay-specific biases, different laboratories used diverse techniques to prepare libraries and sequence TCR repertoires. Per donor, leukapheresis produced somewhere between about 0.94 and 8.9 billion PBMCs. The paper's findings and limits, for the study overall: About 4.5% of naive CD4, 3.5% of naive CD8, about 2.4% of memory CD4, and about 0.4% of memory CD8 clonotypes were shared across a few donors. Based on pairwise subsampling, the degree of clonotype sharing among donors was expected to be affected by sequencing depth. Larger estimated clonotype richness was generally found for naive subsets than for memory subsets. Sampling was limited to blood, and TCR repertoires in tissue likely differ from TCR repertoires in blood. Incomplete sequencing was indicated by rarefaction of sorted-subset datasets, despite the large sequencing depth. Higher generation probabilities were observed for clonotypes shared by all four sorted-subset donors than for non-shared clonotypes. Because the study included only a small number of donors, the genetic and exposure-history diversity represented was limited.

At the junction V is shortened by 3 bases and J by 0 bases; bases outside the gene matches: 4. Measured from the cysteine to the phenylalanine, the CDR3 is 16 residues long. Of the read, only the CDR3 DNA is kept; its 48 bases are in frame from base 1. Via the germline V gene (reference sequence), CDR1 is LNHNV and CDR2 YYDKDF. This sequence uses TRBV15 and TRBJ2-1; 8 junctional bases match TRBD1. The sequenced sample consisted of memory CD4+ T cells from PBMCs. Per the publication, the cell subset or site label means: CD45RA-negative fraction. The receptor's source is a man younger than 35 in good health. Some clones in this sample may be carry-over from other donors' samples. The nucleotide sequence is TGTGCCACCAGCAGGAACACAGGGGGCTCCTACAATGAGCAGTTCTTC. Its protein is CATSRNTGGSYNEQFF.